This is a list of T cell receptor beta chains from one sample in a study of T cell repertoires in cytomegalovirus infection. TCRdb re-called the reads through MiXCR, storing one row per CDR3 protein. The repertoire has some 250,000 distinct CDR3 sequences, approximately 8.3% of them found once; the top ten carry roughly 16%. The material sequenced was PBMCs. These TCRs come from a human donor in good health (CMV status not recorded). Some clones in this sample may be carry-over from other donors' samples. The CDR3 runs from the conserved cysteine through the conserved F or W. Fields, in order: D gene, V gene, clone size, J gene, CDR3 protein, CDR3 DNA. The D gene is left open where the match is weak. Part of the rows lack a size; the others show once, few, many or a class for expanded clones.

TRBD1	TRBV7-2	many	TRBJ1-5	CASSLTGDNQPQHF	TGTGCCAGCAGCTTGACAGGGGACAATCAGCCCCAGCATTTT
.	TRBV6-1	many	TRBJ1-5	CASSEARGQPQHF	TGTGCCAGCAGTGAAGCGCGAGGGCAGCCCCAGCATTTT
.	TRBV7-6	many	TRBJ1-1	CASSLRGMGTEAFF	TGTGCCAGCAGCTTACGGGGTATGGGGACTGAAGCTTTCTTT
.	TRBV3-2	.	TRBJ2-7	CASSTRTNGADEQYF	TGTGCCAGCAGCACCCGGACTAACGGGGCAGACGAGCAGTACTTC
TRBD1	TRBV7-2	many	TRBJ2-7	CASSLDRDRVVEQYF	TGTGCCAGCAGCTTAGACCGGGACAGGGTGGTCGAGCAGTACTTC
TRBD1	TRBV30	.	TRBJ1-1	CASLYRQGGTEAFF	TGTGCCTCACTCTATAGACAGGGGGGCACTGAAGCTTTCTTT
TRBD1	TRBV7-2	many	TRBJ2-5	CASSNTGVSQETQYF	TGTGCCAGCAGCAATACAGGGGTCAGCCAAGAGACCCAGTACTTC
.	TRBV19	many	TRBJ1-5	CASTAYLGLGQPQHF	TGTGCCAGTACCGCATATCTCGGGTTGGGTCAGCCCCAGCATTTT
TRBD1	TRBV28	many	TRBJ1-5	CASSLSGTGVQPQHF	TGTGCCAGCAGTTTATCCGGGACAGGGGTCCAGCCCCAGCATTTT
TRBD1	TRBV7-8	many	TRBJ2-2	CASSTGQGARRELFF	TGTGCCAGCAGCACGGGACAGGGGGCGCGCCGGGAGCTGTTTTTT
TRBD2	TRBV19	.	TRBJ2-5	CASSELAGASGAQYF	TGTGCCAGTAGTGAGCTAGCGGGGGCCTCGGGGGCCCAGTACTTC
.	TRBV7-2	many	TRBJ1-2	CASSPEWGGIGYTF	TGTGCCAGCAGCCCCGAGTGGGGGGGGATCGGCTACACCTTC
TRBD1	TRBV7-2	many	TRBJ1-2	CASSPQGALSYTF	TGTGCCAGCAGCCCCCAGGGGGCGCTGAGCTACACCTTC
.	TRBV7-8	many	TRBJ1-5	CASSLSKGESQPQHF	TGTGCCAGCAGTCTAAGTAAGGGCGAGAGTCAGCCCCAGCATTTT
.	TRBV30	many	TRBJ1-5	CAWSAKPGRSNQPQHF	TGTGCCTGGAGTGCGAAACCGGGACGGAGCAATCAGCCCCAGCATTTT
.	TRBV19	.	TRBJ2-6	CASNPLGTGANVLTF	TGTGCCAGTAATCCTCTGGGAACTGGGGCCAACGTCCTGACTTTC
TRBD1	TRBV7-3	.	TRBJ1-1	CASSRSTGGNTEAFF	TGTGCCAGCAGCCGATCGACAGGGGGGAACACTGAAGCTTTCTTT
.	TRBV19	.	TRBJ1-2	CASSMEGNYGYTF	TGTGCCAGTAGTATGGAAGGAAACTATGGCTACACCTTC
TRBD1	TRBV28	.	TRBJ1-2	CASSLETGGFGYTF	TGTGCCAGCAGTTTAGAGACAGGGGGCTTTGGCTACACCTTC
TRBD2	TRBV10-2	many	TRBJ2-3	CASRATSGVVGTDTQYF	TGCGCCAGCAGGGCGACTAGCGGGGTCGTAGGCACAGATACGCAGTATTTT
TRBD1	TRBV7-2	many	TRBJ2-5	CASSLGETTGGETQYF	TGTGCCAGCAGCTTAGGGGAAACTACAGGGGGAGAGACCCAGTACTTC
TRBD2	TRBV20-1	.	TRBJ2-7	CSATSGAGWGDEQYF	TGCAGTGCAACTAGCGGGGCCGGCTGGGGGGACGAGCAGTACTTC
TRBD2	TRBV7-2	few	TRBJ2-1	CASSPPRLAGDRNEQFF	TGTGCCAGCAGCCCCCCGCGACTAGCGGGAGATAGGAATGAGCAGTTCTTC
TRBD1	TRBV7-8	many	TRBJ1-4	CASSLDRGYEKLFF	TGTGCCAGCAGTTTGGACAGGGGTTATGAAAAACTGTTTTTT
.	TRBV7-2	many	TRBJ1-2	CASAQGKEGYTF	TGTGCCAGCGCCCAGGGAAAAGAAGGCTACACCTTC
.	TRBV5-6	once	TRBJ1-3	CASRETGSGNTIYF	TGTGCCAGCAGGGAGACAGGTTCTGGAAACACCATATATTTT
.	TRBV7-2	many	TRBJ2-2	CASSPEMGRPGSTGELFF	TGTGCCAGCAGCCCAGAAATGGGTCGCCCGGGAAGCACCGGGGAGCTGTTTTTT
.	TRBV7-6	few	TRBJ2-7	CASSLAQTTSGEQYF	TGTGCCAGCAGCTTAGCCCAGACCACCTCGGGGGAGCAGTACTTC
.	TRBV5-1	few	TRBJ1-1	CASSLGQGTYAEAFF	TGCGCCAGCAGCTTGGGGCAGGGCACCTACGCTGAAGCTTTCTTT
.	TRBV28	.	TRBJ1-2	CATDTRGTTFYGYTF	TGTGCCACCGACACCCGGGGAACGACCTTCTATGGCTACACCTTC
.	TRBV3-1	few	TRBJ2-5	CASSEGSRTQYF	TGTGCCAGCAGCGAAGGCTCGAGGACCCAGTACTTC
TRBD1	TRBV2	many	TRBJ1-1	CASSGTGYGEAFF	TGTGCCAGCAGTGGGACAGGGTACGGTGAAGCTTTCTTT
.	TRBV19	.	TRBJ2-2	CASSIVRGNENGELFF	TGTGCCAGTAGTATCGTCAGAGGGAACGAAAACGGGGAGCTGTTTTTT
.	TRBV6-4	.	TRBJ1-1	CASSAEGNTEAFF	TGTGCCAGCAGTGCGGAGGGGAACACTGAAGCTTTCTTT
TRBD2	TRBV20-1	many	TRBJ2-7	CSAAGLAGKDLYEQYF	TGCAGTGCTGCGGGACTAGCGGGGAAGGATTTATACGAGCAGTACTTC
.	TRBV7-9	many	TRBJ1-1	CASSRDTSNTEAFF	TGTGCCAGCAGTCGTGACACTTCGAACACTGAAGCTTTCTTT
TRBD1	TRBV5-6	.	TRBJ1-5	CASSYTGGNQPQHF	TGTGCCAGCAGCTATACAGGGGGCAATCAGCCCCAGCATTTT
.	TRBV7-2	many	TRBJ2-2	CASSLLQGRNTGELFF	TGTGCCAGCAGCTTATTACAGGGTCGAAACACCGGGGAGCTGTTTTTT
.	TRBV30	.	TRBJ2-1	CAWSRGGGEQFF	TGTGCCTGGAGCCGCGGTGGCGGTGAGCAGTTCTTC
TRBD1	TRBV7-9	few	TRBJ1-2	CASSIGQAGDGYTF	TGTGCCAGCAGCATCGGACAGGCAGGGGATGGCTACACCTTC
.	TRBV7-6	many	TRBJ1-1	CASSLAPAGTMGNTEAFF	TGTGCCAGCAGCTTAGCGCCGGCAGGGACCATGGGGAACACTGAAGCTTTCTTT